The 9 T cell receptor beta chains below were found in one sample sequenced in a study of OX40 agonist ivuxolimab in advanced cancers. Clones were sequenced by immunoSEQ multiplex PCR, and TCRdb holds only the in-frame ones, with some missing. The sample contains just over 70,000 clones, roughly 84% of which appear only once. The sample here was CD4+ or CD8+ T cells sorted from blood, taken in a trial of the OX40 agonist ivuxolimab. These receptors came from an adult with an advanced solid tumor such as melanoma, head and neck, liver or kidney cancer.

The CDR3 loop is CAWRGYGGGAGELFF. CDR3 nucleotide sequence: TGTGCCTGGAGAGGATACGGCGGGGGGGCCGGGGAGCTGTTTTTT. The chain couples TRBV30 to TRBJ2-2, with 9 bases aligning to TRBD2. Losses at the gene ends were 3 bases for V and 6 bases for J; bases not matched to a gene: 8. Germline V gives CDR1 GTSNPN, CDR2 SVGIG (reference sequence). This CDR3 comprises 15 residues.

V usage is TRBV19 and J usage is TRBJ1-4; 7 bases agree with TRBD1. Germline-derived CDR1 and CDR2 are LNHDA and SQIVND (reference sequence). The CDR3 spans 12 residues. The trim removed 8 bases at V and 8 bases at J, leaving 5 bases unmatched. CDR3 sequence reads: CASQGVLEKLFF. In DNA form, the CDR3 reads TGTGCCAGTCAGGGGGTTCTAGAAAAACTGTTTTTT.

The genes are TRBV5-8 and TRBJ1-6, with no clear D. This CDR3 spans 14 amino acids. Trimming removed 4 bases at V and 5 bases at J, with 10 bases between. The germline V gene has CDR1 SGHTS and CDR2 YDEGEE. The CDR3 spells CASSRVANNSPLHF. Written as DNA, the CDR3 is TGTGCCAGCAGCAGGGTTGCTAATAATTCACCCCTCCACTTT.

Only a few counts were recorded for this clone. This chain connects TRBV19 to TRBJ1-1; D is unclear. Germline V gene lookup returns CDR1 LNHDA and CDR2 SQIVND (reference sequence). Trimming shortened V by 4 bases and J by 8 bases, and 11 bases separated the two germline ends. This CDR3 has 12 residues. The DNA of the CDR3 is TGTGCCAGTAGTACCTACCGGACGGAAGCTTTCTTT. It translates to CASSTYRTEAFF. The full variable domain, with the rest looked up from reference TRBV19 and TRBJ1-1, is DGGITQSPKYLFRKEGQNVTLSCEQNLNHDAMYWYRQDPGQGLRLIYYSQIVNDFQKGDIAEGYSVSREKKESFPLTVTSAQKNPTAFYLCASSTYRTEAFFGQGTRLTVV.

As DNA, the CDR3 is TGCGCCAGCAGCTTGGATTACAGGGTCGGGAACACCATATATTTT. It specifies CASSLDYRVGNTIYF. V usage is TRBV5-1 and J usage is TRBJ1-3; the D gene is possibly TRBD1 (6 bases). Germline V gene lookup returns CDR1 SGHRS and CDR2 YFSETQ. There are 15 residues in the CDR3. V lost 0 bases and J lost 7, with 14 bases in between.

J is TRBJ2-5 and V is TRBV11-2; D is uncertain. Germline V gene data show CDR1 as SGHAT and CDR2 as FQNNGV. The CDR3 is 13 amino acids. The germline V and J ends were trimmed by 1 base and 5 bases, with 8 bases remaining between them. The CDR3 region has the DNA TGTGCCAGCAGCTTAGGTGTTGGCGAGACCCAGTACTTC. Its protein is CASSLGVGETQYF.

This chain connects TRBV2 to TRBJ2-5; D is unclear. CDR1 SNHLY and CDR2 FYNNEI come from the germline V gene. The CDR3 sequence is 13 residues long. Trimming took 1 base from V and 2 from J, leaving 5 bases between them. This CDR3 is CASSEESQETQYF. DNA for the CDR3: TGTGCCAGCAGTGAAGAGTCACAAGAGACCCAGTACTTC.

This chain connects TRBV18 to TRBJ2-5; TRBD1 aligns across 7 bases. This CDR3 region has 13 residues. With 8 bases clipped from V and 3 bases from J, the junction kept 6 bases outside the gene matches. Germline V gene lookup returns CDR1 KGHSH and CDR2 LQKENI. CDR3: CASRPGTEETQYF. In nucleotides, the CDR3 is TGTGCCAGCCGCCCGGGGACAGAAGAGACCCAGTACTTC.

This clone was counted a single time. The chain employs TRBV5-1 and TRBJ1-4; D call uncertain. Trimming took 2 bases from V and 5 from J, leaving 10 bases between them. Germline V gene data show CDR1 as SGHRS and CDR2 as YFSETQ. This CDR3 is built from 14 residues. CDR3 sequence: CASSLIGTNEKLFF. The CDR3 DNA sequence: TGCGCCAGCAGCTTAATAGGAACCAATGAAAAACTGTTTTTT.